These 26 T cell receptor beta chains came from one sample sequenced in a study of blood T cell repertoires in COVID-19. Clones were read by immunoSEQ multiplex PCR, and TCRdb kept only the in-frame ones, dropping some. Of approximately 180,000 clones listed, about nine tenths were seen once; the top ten hold nearly 0.55%. Material for sequencing was peripheral blood. All receptors derive from a man between 45 and 60 years old with acute or convalescent COVID-19.

The rearrangement links TRBV28 to TRBJ2-5; 7 bases agree with TRBD2. The germline V gene has CDR1 MDHEN and CDR2 SYDVKM. The CDR3 is 18 amino acids. With 1 base clipped from V and 5 bases from J, the junction kept 16 bases outside the gene matches. The chain's CDR3 is CASSLFRGGGGYGETQYF. The CDR3 DNA sequence: TGTGCCAGCAGTTTATTTCGCGGAGGCGGGGGATACGGGGAGACCCAGTACTTC.

The V and J genes are TRBV30 and TRBJ2-5; 8 bases match TRBD2. The J segment lost 7 bases and the V segment lost 0 bases, leaving 4 bases of the junction unmatched. The CDR3 is made up of 13 amino acids. The germline gives CDR1 GTSNPN, CDR2 SVGIG (reference sequence). The CDR3 loop is CAWSVTSGGTQYF. The CDR3 bases are TGTGCCTGGAGTGTAACCAGCGGGGGGACCCAGTACTTC.

The chain joins TRBV5-4 to TRBJ1-3; the D gene is possibly TRBD1 (6 bases). Germline CDR1 is SGHNT and CDR2 is YYREEE (reference sequence). V was clipped by 4 bases and J by 2 bases, with 13 bases between them. CDR3 size: 15 residues. The CDR3 here is CASSPSQGAGNTIYF. Written as DNA, the CDR3 is TGTGCCAGCAGCCCTTCACAGGGCGCTGGAAACACCATATATTTT.

This CDR3 reads CASSPSRGGEPQHF. The CDR3 coding sequence is TGTGCCAGCAGCCCAAGTCGTGGCGGGGAGCCCCAGCATTTT. The chain combines TRBV7-8 with TRBJ1-5; no firm D call. The CDR3 has 14 amino acids. Germline V CDR1 and CDR2: SGHVS, FQNEAQ. V was shortened by 5 bases and J by 8 bases, with 16 bases between the two germline ends. Combining the CDR3 with reference TRBV7-8 and TRBJ1-5 gives the whole variable domain GAGVSQSPRYKVAKRGQDVALRCDPISGHVSLFWYQQALGQGPEFLTYFQNEAQLDKSGLPSDRFFAERPEGSVSTLKIQRTQQEDSAVYLCASSPSRGGEPQHFGDGTRLSIL.

The chain is built from TRBV4-3 and TRBJ2-3; 8 bases match TRBD1. V trimming: 3 bases; J trimming: 5 bases; junction bases outside the gene matches: 1. Germline V CDR1 and CDR2: LGHNA, YSLEER. CDR3 length: 13 residues. CDR3 amino acids: CASSQTGEDTQYF. CDR3 bases: TGCGCCAGCAGCCAGACAGGGGAAGATACGCAGTATTTT.

The chain employs TRBV5-8 and TRBJ1-5; no firm D call. This CDR3 is built from 15 residues. V dropped 0 bases and J dropped 1 base, with 8 bases sitting between them. CDR1 and CDR2 (germline): SGHTS, YDEGEE. CDR3 coding DNA: TGTGCCAGCAGCTTGGCGGGAATCAGCAATCAGCCCCAGCATTTT. Protein sequence: CASSLAGISNQPQHF.

The chain recombines TRBV11-2 with TRBJ2-1; no clear D. This CDR3 spans 12 amino acids. The germline CDR1 and CDR2 sequences are SGHAT and FQNNGV. V was pared by 3 bases and J by 10 bases, with 10 bases between. The chain's CDR3 is CASSLSPGEQFF. The CDR3 region has the DNA TGTGCCAGCAGCTTGAGTCCCGGGGAGCAGTTCTTC.

The chain links TRBV5-1 to TRBJ1-4; 10 bases are a match to TRBD1. The CDR3 totals 14 residues. The V gene end was trimmed by 4 bases and the J gene end by 6 bases; junction bases not matched to a gene: 3. Per the germline V gene, CDR1 is SGHRS and CDR2 is YFSETQ. The CDR3 DNA follows: TGCGCCAGCAGCCCAGGACAGGGGGATGAAAAACTGTTTTTT. Its translation: CASSPGQGDEKLFF.

The V and J genes are TRBV15 and TRBJ2-2; 12 positions agree with TRBD1. The germline V gene encodes CDR1 LNHNV and CDR2 YYDKDF (reference sequence). The CDR3 consists of 16 residues. J lost 0 bases, V lost 5 bases, and 1 base had no gene match. The CDR3: CATSGTGGANTGELFF. CDR3 DNA: TGTGCCACCAGCGGGACAGGGGGCGCGAACACCGGGGAGCTGTTTTTT.

This chain joins TRBV27 and TRBJ2-5; the match to TRBD2 covers 12 bases. V lost 2 bases, J lost 2 bases, and 0 bases stayed unmatched. Germline V gene sequence: CDR1 MNHEY, CDR2 SMNVEV (reference sequence). CDR3 length: 15 residues. In DNA form, the CDR3 reads TGTGCCAGCAGTTTACTAGCGGGGGGGCAAGAGACCCAGTACTTC. It is translated as CASSLLAGGQETQYF.

J is TRBJ1-2 and V is TRBV28, with 7 bases aligning to TRBD1. CDR1 and CDR2 from the germline V gene are MDHEN and SYDVKM. The CDR3 consists of 13 residues. V was pared by 6 bases and J by 4 bases, with 5 bases of the junction left unmatched. The CDR3 DNA reads TGTGCCAGCAGGTCAGGGGGGCCCTATGGCTACACCTTC. Amino acids: CASRSGGPYGYTF.

This chain joins TRBV4-2 and TRBJ1-6; 7 nucleotides match TRBD1. Germline CDR1 LGHNA, CDR2 YNFKEQ. The V segment lost 1 base and the J segment 8 bases; nucleotides outside the gene matches: 5. CDR3 length: 15 amino acids. CDR3 sequence reads: CASSQVHRGDSPLHF. The CDR3 nucleotides read TGTGCCAGCAGCCAAGTTCACAGGGGCGATTCACCCCTCCACTTT.

This clone occurred once. The junction and the germline gene differ at one end; a read error may be behind it. J is TRBJ2-1 and V is TRBV3-1 (or the pseudogene TRBV3-2); TRBD2 matches at 8 bases. The CDR3 loop spans 17 amino acids. The germline CDR1 and CDR2 sequences are LGHDT and YNNKEL (reference sequence). The CDR3 region has the DNA TGTGCCAGCACCCAAGAGCCGGGACTAGTCCCAACCAATGAGCAGTTCTTC. Its translation: CASTQEPGLVPTNEQFF.

This clone was picked up a small number of times. V gene TRBV4-1 combines with J gene TRBJ1-5; D might be TRBD1 (6 bases). V gave up 2 bases and J gave up 7 bases, with 12 bases separating them. Germline V gene data show CDR1 as MGHRA and CDR2 as YSYEKL. The CDR3 consists of 14 residues. This chain's CDR3 is CASSQNQGRQPQHF. CDR3 DNA sequence: TGCGCCAGCAGCCAAAACCAGGGGCGACAGCCCCAGCATTTT.

V is TRBV6-4 and J is TRBJ1-6; TRBD1 aligns across 9 bases. The CDR3 sequence is 12 residues long. Germline assignment: CDR1 MRHNA and CDR2 SNTAGT. Trimming took 9 bases from V and 9 from J; bases not matched to a gene: 3. The DNA for the CDR3 is TGTGCCAGACCGGGACAGGGTTCACCCCTCCACTTT. Residues: CARPGQGSPLHF.

V gene TRBV15 combines with J gene TRBJ2-3; 13 bases are shared with TRBD2. CDR1 LNHNV and CDR2 YYDKDF come from the germline V gene (reference sequence). Trimming cost V 8 bases and J 4 bases; bases outside gene matches: 12. The CDR3 consists of 17 residues. This CDR3 reads CATQGLAGEIGPDTQYF. The CDR3 nucleotides are TGTGCCACCCAAGGACTAGCGGGAGAAATTGGCCCAGATACGCAGTATTTT.

This chain links TRBV6-1 with TRBJ1-2; no definite D call. The CDR3 runs to 13 residues. The germline V gene encodes CDR1 MNHNS and CDR2 SASEGT. Trimming took off 0 bases at V and 4 bases at J, with 6 bases between the two ends. The CDR3 region has the DNA TGTGCCAGCAGTGAAGCCACAGTCTATGGCTACACCTTC. It codes for CASSEATVYGYTF.

The chain joins TRBV5-4 to TRBJ2-1; TRBD2 matches at 7 bases. The CDR3 loop spans 14 amino acids. J gave up 8 bases and V 0 bases, and 5 bases lay outside the gene matches. From germline, CDR1 is SGHNT and CDR2 YYREEE (reference sequence). CDR3 bases: TGTGCCAGCAGCTTGGGGAGCGGGATAGATGAGCAGTTCTTC. It codes for CASSLGSGIDEQFF.

The rearrangement links TRBV7-2 to TRBJ1-5; tentative D call: TRBD1 (6 bases). V was trimmed by 6 bases and J by 0 bases, leaving 15 bases between them. Germline V gene sequence: CDR1 SGHTA, CDR2 FQGNSA. The length of the CDR3 is 16 residues. CDR3 protein: CASSFDRTSSNQPQHF. The CDR3, as DNA: TGTGCCAGCAGTTTCGACAGGACCTCTAGCAATCAGCCCCAGCATTTT.

The chain employs TRBV7-8 and TRBJ2-3, with a possible D match to TRBD2 (6 bases). The ends were cut back, 5 bases at V and 0 bases at J, with 12 bases in the middle. Germline V CDR1 and CDR2: SGHVS, FQNEAQ. The CDR3 runs to 15 residues. The CDR3 sequence: CASSRDAGSTDTQYF. The CDR3, as DNA: TGTGCCAGCAGCCGGGATGCGGGAAGCACAGATACGCAGTATTTT.

The chain carries TRBV4-1 and TRBJ1-3, with D tentatively TRBD1 (6 bases). The germline V and J ends were trimmed by 3 bases and 2 bases, with 11 bases remaining between them. The germline V gene encodes CDR1 MGHRA and CDR2 YSYEKL. The CDR3 is made up of 15 amino acids. The CDR3 loop is CASSHLQGPGNTIYF. The CDR3 DNA is TGCGCCAGCAGCCACTTACAGGGTCCTGGAAACACCATATATTTT.

The chain recombines TRBV18 with TRBJ1-2; TRBD1 matches at 11 bases. The J segment lost 7 bases and the V segment lost 0 bases, leaving 4 bases of the junction unmatched. This CDR3 comprises 15 residues. Germline V gene lookup returns CDR1 KGHSH and CDR2 LQKENI. The CDR3 bases are TGTGCCAGCTCACCACCCGGACAGGGGGCGCGTGGCTACACCTTC. Translating it yields CASSPPGQGARGYTF.

In this sample, this clone turned up once. This chain connects TRBV20-1 to TRBJ2-1; D ambiguous. Germline V gene lookup returns CDR1 DFQATT and CDR2 SNEGSKA (reference sequence). Trimming left V 3 bases short and J 8 bases short, with 5 bases between. CDR3 length: 10 residues. Here the CDR3 reads CSASLHEQFF. The CDR3 coding sequence is TGCAGTGCTAGTCTCCATGAGCAGTTCTTC.

This chain connects TRBV28 to TRBJ1-1, with TRBD1 matching 9 bases. The germline CDR1 and CDR2 sequences are MDHEN and SYDVKM. CDR3 length: 16 amino acids. Trimming at V came to 5 bases and at J to 3 bases, leaving 10 bases not matched to a gene. CDR3 nucleotides: TGTGCCAGCAGTCTAACAGGGGGCGCGGTGGACACTGAAGCTTTCTTT. Protein product: CASSLTGGAVDTEAFF.

This chain joins TRBV5-6 and TRBJ1-2; D remains unclear. The CDR3 covers 13 residues. Germline V lookup: CDR1 SGHDT, CDR2 YYEEEE. V lost 4 bases and J 6 bases, leaving 13 bases between the germline ends. The DNA of the CDR3 is TGTGCCAGCAGCCCCTCGGGGTGGGATGGCTACACCTTC. This sequence encodes CASSPSGWDGYTF.

This clone was recorded once. The J gene is TRBJ1-2, the V gene TRBV28; TRBD1 matches at 8 bases. The germline V gene encodes CDR1 MDHEN and CDR2 SYDVKM. The CDR3 runs 14 residues. With 2 bases clipped from V and 5 bases from J, the junction kept 4 bases outside the gene matches. In DNA form, the CDR3 reads TGTGCCAGCAGTTTAGGACAGGGTCATTATGGCTACACCTTC. Translation: CASSLGQGHYGYTF.